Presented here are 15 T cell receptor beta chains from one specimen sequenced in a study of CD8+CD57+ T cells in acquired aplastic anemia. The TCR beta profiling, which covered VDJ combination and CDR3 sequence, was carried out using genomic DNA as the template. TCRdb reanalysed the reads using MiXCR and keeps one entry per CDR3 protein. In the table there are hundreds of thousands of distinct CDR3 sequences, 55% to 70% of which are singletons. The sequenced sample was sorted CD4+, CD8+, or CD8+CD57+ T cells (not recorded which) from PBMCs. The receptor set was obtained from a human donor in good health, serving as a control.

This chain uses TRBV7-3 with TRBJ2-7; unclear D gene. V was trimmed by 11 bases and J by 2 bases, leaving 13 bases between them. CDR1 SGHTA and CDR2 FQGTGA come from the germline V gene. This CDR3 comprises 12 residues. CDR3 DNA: TGTGCCGTCGACGACACAGCCTACGAGCAGTACTTC. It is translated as CAVDDTAYEQYF.

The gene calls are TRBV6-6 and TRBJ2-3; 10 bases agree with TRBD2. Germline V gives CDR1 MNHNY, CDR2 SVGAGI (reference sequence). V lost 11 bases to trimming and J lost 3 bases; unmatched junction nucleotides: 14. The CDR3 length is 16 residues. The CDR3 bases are TGTGCCGCCTCTGATTCTGGGACTAGCGTTACAGATACGCAGTATTTT. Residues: CAASDSGTSVTDTQYF.

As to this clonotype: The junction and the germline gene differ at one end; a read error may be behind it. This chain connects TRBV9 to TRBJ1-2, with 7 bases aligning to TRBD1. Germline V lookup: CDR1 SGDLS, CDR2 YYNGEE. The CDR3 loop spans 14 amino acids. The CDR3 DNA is TGTGCCAGCAGCGCCGGGACAGTTAACTATGGCTTCACCTTC. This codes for CASSAGTVNYGFTF.

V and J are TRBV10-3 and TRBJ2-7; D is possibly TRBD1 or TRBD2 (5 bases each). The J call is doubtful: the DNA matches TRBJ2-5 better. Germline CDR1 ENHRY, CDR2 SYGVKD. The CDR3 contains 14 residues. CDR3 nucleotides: TGTGCCATCAGTGAAGGACGGCATGGGGGGACCCAGTACTTC. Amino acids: CAISEGRHGGTQYF.

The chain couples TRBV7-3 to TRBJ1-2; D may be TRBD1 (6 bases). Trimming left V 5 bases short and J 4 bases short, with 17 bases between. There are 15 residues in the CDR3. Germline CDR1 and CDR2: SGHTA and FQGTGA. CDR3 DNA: TGTGCCAGCAGCCCAGGGGCGGGGGCAGGCTATGGCTACACCTTC. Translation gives CASSPGAGAGYGYTF.

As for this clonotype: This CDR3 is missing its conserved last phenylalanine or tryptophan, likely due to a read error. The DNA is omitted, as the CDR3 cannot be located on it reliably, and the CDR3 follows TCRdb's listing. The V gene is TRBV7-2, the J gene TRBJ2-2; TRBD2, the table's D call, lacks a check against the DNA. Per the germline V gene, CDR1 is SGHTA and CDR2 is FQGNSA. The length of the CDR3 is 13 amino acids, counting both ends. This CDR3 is CASRPTGGGGDTQ.

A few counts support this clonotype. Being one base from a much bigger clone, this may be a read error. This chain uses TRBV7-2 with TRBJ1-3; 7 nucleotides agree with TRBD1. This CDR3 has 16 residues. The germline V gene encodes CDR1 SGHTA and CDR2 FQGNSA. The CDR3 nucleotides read TGTGCCAGCAGCTTAAGGGGGCCAAACTCTGGAAACACCATGTATTTT. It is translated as CASSLRGPNSGNTMYF.

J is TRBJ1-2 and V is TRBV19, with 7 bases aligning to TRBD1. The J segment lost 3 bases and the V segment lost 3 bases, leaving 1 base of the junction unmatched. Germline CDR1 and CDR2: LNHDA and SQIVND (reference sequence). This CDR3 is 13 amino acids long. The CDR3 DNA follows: TGTGCCAGTAGTATCACAGGGGACTATGGCTACACCTTC. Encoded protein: CASSITGDYGYTF.

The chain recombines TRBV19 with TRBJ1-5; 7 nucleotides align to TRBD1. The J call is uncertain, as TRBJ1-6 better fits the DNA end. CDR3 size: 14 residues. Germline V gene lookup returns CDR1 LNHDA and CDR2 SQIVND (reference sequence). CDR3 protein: CASSKQGCDSPLHF. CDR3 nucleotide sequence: TGTGCCAGTAGTAAACAGGGGTGCGATTCACCCCTCCACTTT.

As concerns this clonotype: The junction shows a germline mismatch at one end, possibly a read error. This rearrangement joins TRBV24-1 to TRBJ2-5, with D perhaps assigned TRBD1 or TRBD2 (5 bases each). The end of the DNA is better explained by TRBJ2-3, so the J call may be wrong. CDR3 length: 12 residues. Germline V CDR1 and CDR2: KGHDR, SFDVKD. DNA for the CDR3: TGTGCCACGAGCATGAGAGGGGATACCCAGTATTTT. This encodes CATSMRGDTQYF.

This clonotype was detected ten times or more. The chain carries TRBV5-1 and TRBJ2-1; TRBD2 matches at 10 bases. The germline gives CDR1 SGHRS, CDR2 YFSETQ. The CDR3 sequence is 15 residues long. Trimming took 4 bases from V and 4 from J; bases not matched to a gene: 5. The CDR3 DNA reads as TGCGCCAGCAGCCTCGGGACTAGCGAGTACAATGAGCAGTTCTTC. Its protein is CASSLGTSEYNEQFF.

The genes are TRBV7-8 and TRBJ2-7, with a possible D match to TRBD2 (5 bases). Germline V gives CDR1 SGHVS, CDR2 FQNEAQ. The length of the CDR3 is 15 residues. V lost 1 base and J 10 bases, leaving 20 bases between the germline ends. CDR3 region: CASSLGALASYNQYF. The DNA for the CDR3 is TGTGCCAGCAGCTTAGGGGCTCTAGCATCCTACAATCAGTACTTC.

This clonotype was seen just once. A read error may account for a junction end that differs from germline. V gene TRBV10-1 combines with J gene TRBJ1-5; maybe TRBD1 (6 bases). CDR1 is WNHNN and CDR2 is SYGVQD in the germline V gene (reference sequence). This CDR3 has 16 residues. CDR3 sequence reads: CASSASTGGNYQPQHF. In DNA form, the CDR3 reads TGTGCCAGTAGTGCCTCGACGGGGGGCAACTATCAGCCCCAGCATTTT.

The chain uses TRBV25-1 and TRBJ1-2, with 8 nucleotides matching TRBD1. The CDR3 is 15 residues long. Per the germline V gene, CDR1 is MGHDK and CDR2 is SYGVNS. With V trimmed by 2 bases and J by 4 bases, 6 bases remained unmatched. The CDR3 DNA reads TGTGCCAGCAGTGAACCTCGACAGGGGTCCTATGGCTACACCTTC. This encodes CASSEPRQGSYGYTF.

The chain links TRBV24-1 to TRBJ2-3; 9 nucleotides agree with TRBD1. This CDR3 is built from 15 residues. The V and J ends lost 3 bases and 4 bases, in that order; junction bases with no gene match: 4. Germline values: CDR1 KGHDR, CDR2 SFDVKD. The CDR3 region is CATSDTGTGPDTQYF. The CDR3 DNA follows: TGTGCCACCAGTGATACCGGGACAGGGCCAGATACGCAGTATTTT.